This section outlines one T cell receptor beta chain sequence together with its context. The antigen is undetermined. This sample was included in a study of cytomegalovirus exposure and HLA in healthy donors. Overall study findings and caveats: In a later analysis, specific HLA alleles were associated with 15,000 or so TCR beta sequences at a 0.05 false discovery rate.

Use of 60 Vbeta and 13 Jbeta primers characterized the PCR. Profiling relied on immunoSEQ multiplex PCR, and the TCRdb table lists in-frame clones only, not all of them. The sample yields 150,000 to 200,000 clones, 70% to 90% seen once. The germline gives CDR1 SGHTA, CDR2 FQGTGA. J gave up 1 base and V 4 bases, and 7 bases lay outside the gene matches. CDR3 length equals 16 residues. This TCR was recovered from a woman aged 18-35 years in good health and CMV-seronegative. Sequencing was performed on PBMCs. The V and J genes are TRBV7-3 and TRBJ2-5; 9 bases are shared with TRBD1. The CDR3 sequence is CASSSGTGSTQETQYF. CDR3 nucleotide sequence: TGTGCCAGCAGCTCAGGGACAGGGAGCACCCAAGAGACCCAGTACTTC.